This T cell receptor (beta chain) is drawn from a study of T cells in Graves' hyperthyroidism and ophthalmopathy. Study-wide points: Ophthalmopathy was separated from stable hyperthyroidism by a 13 V-J model.

Amplification yielded TCR beta CDR3 regions, with RNA transcripts as the source. The HTBI primer set drove a first-round RT-PCR of the TCR CDR3. TCRdb re-called the multiplex PCR reads with MiXCR, one entry per CDR3 protein. The table includes about 770,000 distinct CDR3 sequences, around 19% detected once. The V segment lost 5 bases and the J segment 4 bases; nucleotides outside the gene matches: 7. The CDR3 consists of 15 residues. CDR1 LNHDA and CDR2 SQIVND come from the germline V gene (reference sequence). Comments on this clonotype: The antigen is undetermined.

Sequencing input: blood. J is TRBJ2-1 and V is TRBV19; 8 bases match TRBD2. This sequence was found in a woman between 45 and 65 years old with Graves' hyperthyroidism that later progressed to Graves' ophthalmopathy. The CDR3 DNA sequence: TGTGCCAGTAGTGCCGGGACTAGAGCTTACAATGAGCAGTTCTTC. Its translation: CASSAGTRAYNEQFF.